The rows below give T cell receptor beta chains drawn from one sample of a study of blood T cell repertoires in COVID-19. Data came from immunoSEQ multiplex PCR; TCRdb stores just in-frame clones and leaves some out. The sample records about 170,000 clones, roughly 90% being singletons. Sample: peripheral blood. The receptor source for this set is a woman aged 45-65 years with acute or convalescent COVID-19. Each CDR3 is given with its conserved first and last residue. The order of the fields is V gene, D gene, clone size, J gene, CDR3 length, CDR3 DNA, CDR3 protein. The D gene is left open where the match is weak. Clone size appears in some rows only: once, few, many, or a class for an expanded clone.

>TRBV18|-|-|TRBJ2-3|15
TGTGCCAGCTCACTCCGGGACGGGGCACAGGGTACGCAGTATTTT
CASSLRDGAQGTQYF
>TRBV10-2|TRBD1|-|TRBJ1-2|13
TGCGCCAGCAGCTTGGGACAGGGAGGTGGCTACACCTTC
CASSLGQGGGYTF
>TRBV30|-|-|TRBJ2-1|14
TGTGCCTGGAGTGTGGCGGGAACCTACAATGAGCAGTTCTTC
CAWSVAGTYNEQFF
>TRBV6-5|-|-|TRBJ1-2|13
TGTGCCAGCAGTTACCTAGGGGGCTATGGCTACACCTTC
CASSYLGGYGYTF
>TRBV7-8|TRBD1|-|TRBJ1-5|14
TGTGCCAGCAGCCAGACAGGGACCAATCAGCCCCAGCATTTT
CASSQTGTNQPQHF
>TRBV5-1|TRBD1|once|TRBJ1-2|13
TGCGCCAGCAGCCCACAGACAGGGAATGGCTACACCTTC
CASSPQTGNGYTF
>TRBV11-2|TRBD1|-|TRBJ1-4|16
TGTGCCAGCAGTCAAAACAGGGGCTCAACTAATGAAAAACTGTTTTTT
CASSQNRGSTNEKLFF
>TRBV9|TRBD2|-|TRBJ2-1|16
TGTGCCAGCAGCGTAGGGGTGCGGGGGGTCTACAATGAGCAGTTCTTC
CASSVGVRGVYNEQFF
>TRBV5-6|TRBD2|-|TRBJ2-1|16
TGTGCCAGCAGCTTTCGGCCGGAGGGACTAAACAATGAGCAGTTCTTC
CASSFRPEGLNNEQFF
>TRBV6-5|-|-|TRBJ1-4|15
TGTGCCAGCAGTTACACTTTCCCGGGGAATGAAAAACTGTTTTTT
CASSYTFPGNEKLFF
>TRBV6-6|TRBD1|-|TRBJ1-4|14
TGTGCCAGCAGCCGGGACAGGGTACAGGAAAAACTGTTTTTT
CASSRDRVQEKLFF
>TRBV6-2/TRBV6-3|-|once|TRBJ1-5|12
TGTGCCAGCAGTTCCTCACTCCAGCCCCAGCATTTT
CASSSSLQPQHF
>TRBV2|TRBD2|-|TRBJ2-3|13
TGTGCCGGCGCGGCGGGAGGGACAGATACGCAGTATTTT
CAGAAGGTDTQYF
>TRBV11-1|-|-|TRBJ1-6|14
TGTGCCAGCAGCCCGGGTGCTTATAATTCACCCCTCCACTTT
CASSPGAYNSPLHF
>TRBV28|-|-|TRBJ2-1|12
TGTGCCAGCAGTTTTAGGGGCAATGAGCAGTTCTTC
CASSFRGNEQFF
>TRBV18|TRBD2|-|TRBJ2-3|18
TGTGCCAGCTCCCCAGGGCTAGCGGGGGGACGCCGCACAGATACGCAGTATTTT
CASSPGLAGGRRTDTQYF
>TRBV19|TRBD2|-|TRBJ2-1|13
TGTGCCAGTAGCAGCGGGGGATACAATGAGCAGTTCTTC
CASSSGGYNEQFF
>TRBV7-6|TRBD2|-|TRBJ2-1|15
TGTGCCAGCAGCTTATCCAGCGGGGGGGCTAGTGAGCAGTTCTTC
CASSLSSGGASEQFF
>TRBV4-1|TRBD1|-|TRBJ2-5|16
TGCGCCAGCAGCCAGGGGGACAGGGGGGGACAAGAGACCCAGTACTTC
CASSQGDRGGQETQYF
>TRBV7-2|TRBD1|-|TRBJ1-6|15
TGTGCCAGCAGCTTAGTGGCAGGGGGAGGATCACCCCTCCACTTT
CASSLVAGGGSPLHF
>TRBV5-1|-|few|TRBJ1-5|15
TGCGCCAGCAGCTTCGGTACAGGCCCTAATCAGCCCCAGCATTTT
CASSFGTGPNQPQHF
>TRBV6-2/TRBV6-3|-|-|TRBJ1-1|12
TGTGCCAGCAGTTACTCGCGGGGTGAGGCTTTCTTT
CASSYSRGEAFF
>TRBV19|-|-|TRBJ1-2|12
TGTGCCAGTATGCAGGGCAACTATGGCTACACCTTC
CASMQGNYGYTF
>TRBV10-1|-|-|TRBJ2-7|13
TGCGCCAGCATGTACAGGAGTCCCTACGAGCAGTACTTC
CASMYRSPYEQYF
>TRBV27|-|once|TRBJ2-1|13
TGTGCCAGCAGCCCTCTAGCGCACAATGAGCAGTTCTTC
CASSPLAHNEQFF
>TRBV5-1|TRBD1|-|TRBJ1-6|15
TGCGCCAGCAGACAGGGGACAGTTTATAATTCACCCCTCCACTTT
CASRQGTVYNSPLHF
>TRBV27|TRBD2|-|TRBJ2-1|15
TGTGCCAGCAGTCCCCGGGGGGGGGTACACAATGAGCAGTTCTTC
CASSPRGGVHNEQFF
>TRBV7-8|TRBD2|-|TRBJ2-7|16
TGTGCCAGCAGCTTACCCCCGGGACTAGCGGGAGTCGAGCAGTACTTC
CASSLPPGLAGVEQYF
>TRBV9|TRBD1|-|TRBJ1-2|15
TGTGCCAGCAGCGAGGGGGCCAGCCAGGTGTATGGCTACACCTTC
CASSEGASQVYGYTF
>TRBV20-1|-|-|TRBJ1-2|10
TGCAGTGCGTATGCGTTGGGCTACACCTTC
CSAYALGYTF
>TRBV9|-|few|TRBJ2-1|13
TGTGCCAGCAGCGCGGGTGGGGGCAGTGAGCAGTTCTTC
CASSAGGGSEQFF
>TRBV6-6|TRBD1|-|TRBJ1-4|13
TGTGCCAGCAGTTACAACAGGGGGGAAAAACTGTTTTTT
CASSYNRGEKLFF
>TRBV4-3|-|-|TRBJ2-1|16
TGCGCCAGCAGCCAAGAAAGAGTAAGCCTTAGCAATGAGCAGTTCTTC
CASSQERVSLSNEQFF
>TRBV5-1|TRBD2|-|TRBJ2-7|15
TGCGCCAGCAGCTTGGGGGGACTAGGAGGGTACGAGCAGTACTTC
CASSLGGLGGYEQYF
>TRBV5-1|TRBD1|-|TRBJ1-3|16
TGCGCCAGCAGCTCATCTCAGGGGACAGTCGGAAACACCATATATTTT
CASSSSQGTVGNTIYF
>TRBV5-1|TRBD2|-|TRBJ2-3|17
TGCGCCAGCAGCTTGGCTCCTAGCGGGTCTAGCACAGATACGCAGTATTTT
CASSLAPSGSSTDTQYF
>TRBV6-5|-|-|TRBJ1-2|13
TGTGCCAGCAGTTCGAACAGTAACTATGGCTACACCTTC
CASSSNSNYGYTF
>TRBV11-3|-|once|TRBJ1-2|13
TGTGCCAGCAGCTTAGGGGCATCTGATGGCTACACCTTC
CASSLGASDGYTF
>TRBV7-2|TRBD1|-|TRBJ2-7|13
TGTGCCGCCGGGGACAGAGACTCCTACGAGCAGTACTTC
CAAGDRDSYEQYF
>TRBV6-2/TRBV6-3|-|-|TRBJ1-2|13
TGTGCCAGCAGCCAGACAGTAAACTATGGCTACACCTTC
CASSQTVNYGYTF
>TRBV5-1|-|-|TRBJ2-3|14
TGCGCCAGCAAAAGTGAGGGAGCGATCGATACGCAGTATTTT
CASKSEGAIDTQYF
>TRBV24-1|-|once|TRBJ1-5|15
TGTGCCACCAGTGATTCCGGGTATAGCAATCAGCCCCAGCATTTT
CATSDSGYSNQPQHF
>TRBV4-1|-|once|TRBJ1-2|16
TGCGCCAGCAGCCAAGATGTAACGACCCTGGAGTATGGCTACACCTTC
CASSQDVTTLEYGYTF
>TRBV7-9|-|few|TRBJ2-5|17
TGTGCCAGCAGCCCCCCACGAGTTCGGGGGGCGGAAGAGACCCAGTACTTC
CASSPPRVRGAEETQYF
>TRBV25-1|TRBD1|few|TRBJ2-7|14
TGTGCCAGCAATACCGGGACAGGGCTCGGCGAGCAGTACTTC
CASNTGTGLGEQYF
>TRBV4-3|-|-|TRBJ1-2|17
TGCGCCAGCAGCCAAGATCATTTGGGCATACCTAAATATGGCTACACCTTC
CASSQDHLGIPKYGYTF
>TRBV10-3|TRBD1|-|TRBJ1-5|16
TGTGCCATCAGTGATGGGACAGCGGTGGACAATCAGCCCCAGCATTTT
CAISDGTAVDNQPQHF
>TRBV9|TRBD1|-|TRBJ1-1|13
TGTGCCAGCAGCGCGGGACAGAAAGGGGAAGCTTTCTTT
CASSAGQKGEAFF
>TRBV24-1|-|-|TRBJ1-5|14
TGTGCCACCAGTGATTTACAGGCCCTTCAGCCCCAGCATTTT
CATSDLQALQPQHF
>TRBV4-3|-|-|TRBJ2-1|16
TGCGCCAGCAGCCAAGCTGTCGGGACTCTTTACAATGAGCAGTTCTTC
CASSQAVGTLYNEQFF